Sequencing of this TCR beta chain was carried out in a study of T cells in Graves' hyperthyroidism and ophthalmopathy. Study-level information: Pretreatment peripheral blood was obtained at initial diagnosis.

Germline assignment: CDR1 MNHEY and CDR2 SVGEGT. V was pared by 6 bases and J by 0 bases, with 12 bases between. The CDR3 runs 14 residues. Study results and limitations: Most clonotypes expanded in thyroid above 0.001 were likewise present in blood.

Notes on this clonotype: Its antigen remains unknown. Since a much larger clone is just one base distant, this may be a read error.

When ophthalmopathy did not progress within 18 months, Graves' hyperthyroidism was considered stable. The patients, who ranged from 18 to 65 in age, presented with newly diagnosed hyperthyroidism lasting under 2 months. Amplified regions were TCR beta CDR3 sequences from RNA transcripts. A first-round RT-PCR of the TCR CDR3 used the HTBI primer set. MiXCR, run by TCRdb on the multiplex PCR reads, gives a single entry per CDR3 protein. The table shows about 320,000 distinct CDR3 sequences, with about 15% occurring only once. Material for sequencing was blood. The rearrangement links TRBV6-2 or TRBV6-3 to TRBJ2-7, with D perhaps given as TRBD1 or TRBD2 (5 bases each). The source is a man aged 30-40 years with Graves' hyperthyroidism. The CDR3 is CASSRDGCSYEQYF. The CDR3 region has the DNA TGTGCCAGCAGCCGGGACGGCTGCTCCTACGAGCAGTACTTC.